A selection of T cell receptor beta chains follows, all from one sample in a study of CD8+ T cells in alopecia areata. Sequencing used immunoSEQ multiplex PCR; TCRdb keeps in-frame clones, though not all of them. The profile shows fewer than 100,000 clones, over 40% of them singletons. Specimen: CD4+ T cells sorted from blood. The source of these receptors is a human donor with alopecia areata. Both conserved end residues are part of each CDR3. D genes are given only for firm matches.

CDR3 length	D gene	V gene	CDR3 protein
13	-	TRBV10-3	CAISGLVGGELFF
14	TRBD1	TRBV4-2	CASSQVGDSYGYTF
12	-	TRBV29-1	CSVERENTEAFF
15	TRBD2	TRBV29-1	CSVVGLPGGEETQYF
12	-	TRBV12-2	CASRQLSYEQYF
16	TRBD1	TRBV2	CASTLKWDRVNSPLHF
12	-	TRBV11-2	CASSLSVNEQFF
14	TRBD1	TRBV28	CASSPDRGRVEAFF
13	-	TRBV5-1	CASRSGDQETQYF
8	-	TRBV29-1	CSVEFGTF
12	-	TRBV29-1	CSVGFMNTEAFF
12	-	TRBV7-2	CASSFPLGGYTF
13	-	TRBV7-2	CASSIAPAWELFF
16	-	TRBV9	CASSVGIASGANVLTF
12	-	TRBV7-9	CASRDDTDTQYF
14	-	TRBV5-1	CASSLGGLRETQYF
12	TRBD2	TRBV6-5	CASGTMTDTQYF
13	-	TRBV30	CAWSGTENYGYTF
15	-	TRBV27	CASSLGSGAGNTIYF
13	-	TRBV29-1	CSARKNEGAEQFF
15	-	TRBV5-1	CASRPPGTTLGEQYF
15	TRBD1	TRBV7-9	CASSPGTGLPRPQHF
13	-	TRBV7-2	CASSPKLGTEAFF
13	-	TRBV29-1	CSVGAGEGYEQYF
16	TRBD2	TRBV4-1	CASSQEVLAGYNEQFF
14	TRBD1	TRBV2	CASHRQGDTGELFF
15	-	TRBV14	CASSQGQTVTGELFF
11	-	TRBV30	CAWSADYGYTF
13	-	TRBV29-1	CSVWTSAGATQYF
13	-	TRBV19	CASSIEGNTEAFF
14	-	TRBV30	CAWNQNTNTGELFF
15	TRBD1	TRBV5-4	CASSRDRDRTGELFF
11	-	TRBV20-1	CSASLADTQYF
10	-	TRBV29-1	CSVGGYEQYF
14	-	TRBV11-2	CASSLDRATNTQYF
15	-	TRBV5-1	CASSPTTGNPDTQYF
11	TRBD1	TRBV29-1	CSVAGTGGAFF
12	-	TRBV29-1	CSVTESYNEQFF
12	TRBD2	TRBV5-1	CASVLPGGTQYF
18	-	TRBV28	CASSPYKGSGGAGNEQFF
12	-	TRBV29-1	CSVATADYEQYF
12	-	TRBV29-1	CSVREDGNTIYF
13	-	TRBV30	CAWSATDYNEQFF
12	-	TRBV29-1	CSVEGIGVRGFF
10	-	TRBV29-1	CSVGGYEQFF
14	TRBD1	TRBV27	CASSPRTGGNEQFF
14	-	TRBV21-1	CASSLGADQETQYF
13	-	TRBV29-1	CSVRGQQTNEQFF